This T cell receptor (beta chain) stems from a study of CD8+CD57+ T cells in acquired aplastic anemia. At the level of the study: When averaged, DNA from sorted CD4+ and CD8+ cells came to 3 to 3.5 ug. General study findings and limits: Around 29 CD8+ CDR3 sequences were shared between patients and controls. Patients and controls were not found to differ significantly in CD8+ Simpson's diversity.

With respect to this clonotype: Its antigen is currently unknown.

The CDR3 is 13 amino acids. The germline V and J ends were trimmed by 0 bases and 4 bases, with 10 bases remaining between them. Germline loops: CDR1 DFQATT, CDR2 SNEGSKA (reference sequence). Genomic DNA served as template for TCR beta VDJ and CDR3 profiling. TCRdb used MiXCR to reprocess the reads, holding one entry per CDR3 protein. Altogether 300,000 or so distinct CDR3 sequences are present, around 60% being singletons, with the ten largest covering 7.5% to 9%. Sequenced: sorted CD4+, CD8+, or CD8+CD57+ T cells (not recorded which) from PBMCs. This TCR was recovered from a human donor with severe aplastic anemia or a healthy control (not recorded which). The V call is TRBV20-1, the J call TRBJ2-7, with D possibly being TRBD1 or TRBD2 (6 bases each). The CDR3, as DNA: TGCAGTGCTAGAGATGGGGGGCTTTACGAGCAGTACTTC. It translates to CSARDGGLYEQYF.